The following is a T cell receptor beta chain sequence with its context. Here immunoSEQ multiplex PCR was the method, and the copy in TCRdb shows in-frame clones only, minus some. The table lists fewer than 30,000 clones, about four fifths of them singletons. This sample stems from a study of T cells in localized non-small cell lung cancer. Trimming took off 2 bases at V and 0 bases at J, with 5 bases between the two ends. Germline V gene data show CDR1 as SGHDT and CDR2 as YYEEEE. The CDR3 is 14 amino acids. Source: peripheral blood mononuclear cells, taken before any cancer treatment. This TCR came from a man aged 40 to 75 with stage III lung adenocarcinoma. The chain employs TRBV5-6 and TRBJ1-4; D ambiguous. CDR3 loop: CASSLITTNEKLFF. CDR3 nucleotide sequence: TGTGCCAGCAGCTTAATTACAACTAATGAAAAACTGTTTTTT.